One and the same sample provided the 21 T cell receptor beta chains below, sequenced in a study of shared clonotypes between healthy human individuals. Clones were sequenced by immunoSEQ multiplex PCR, and TCRdb holds only the in-frame ones, with some missing. The sample records under 1,100,000 clones, roughly 70% being singletons. The sequencing sample was made of memory CD4+ T cells sorted from blood. As for subset: CD45RA-negative fraction. These receptors originate from a man younger than 30 in good health.

This rearrangement joins TRBV6-5 to TRBJ2-3, with 9 bases fitting TRBD1. Trimming at V came to 8 bases and at J to 3 bases, leaving 3 bases not matched to a gene. The germline CDR1 and CDR2 sequences are MNHEY and SVGAGI. The CDR3 is 13 residues long. The CDR3 sequence: CASQDRGTDTQYF. CDR3 nucleotide sequence: TGTGCCAGCCAAGACAGGGGGACAGATACGCAGTATTTT.

Comment on this clone: The sample contains more than one DNA sequence encoding this CDR3. This chain uses TRBV6-5 with TRBJ1-1; D gene ambiguous. Between the trimmed V and J ends, which lost 2 bases and 2 bases, there was a span of 6 bases. CDR3 length equals 13 residues. Germline CDR1 is MNHEY and CDR2 is SVGAGI. Here the CDR3 DNA reads TGTGCCAGCAGTTACCGGCTTAACACTGAAGCTTTCTTT. Its protein is CASSYRLNTEAFF.

This clone was counted once. This chain links TRBV5-4 with TRBJ2-5; 8 nucleotides agree with TRBD2. Trimming took 3 bases from V and 1 from J; bases not matched to a gene: 8. Germline V CDR1 and CDR2: SGHNT, YYREEE (reference sequence). The CDR3 has 16 residues. CDR3 in amino acids: CASSSSGTSRQETQYF. CDR3 DNA sequence: TGTGCCAGCAGCTCCTCCGGGACTAGTCGCCAAGAGACCCAGTACTTC.

This clone came up once. This sequence joins TRBV6-1 and TRBJ1-2, with 8 bases lining up with TRBD1. V gave up 1 base and J gave up 8 bases; unmatched junction bases: 9. This CDR3 region has 15 residues. Per the germline V gene, CDR1 is MNHNS and CDR2 is SASEGT. The CDR3: CASSEEPGGAGGYTF. The CDR3 DNA follows: TGTGCCAGCAGTGAAGAGCCAGGGGGCGCGGGAGGCTACACCTTC.

V usage is TRBV15 and J usage is TRBJ1-6; TRBD1 is a possible D gene (5 bases). Deletions cut 5 bases from V and 6 bases from J, with 14 bases between. Germline V gene data show CDR1 as LNHNV and CDR2 as YYDKDF (reference sequence). The CDR3 extends over 15 amino acids. The DNA for the CDR3 is TGTGCCACCAGCGGGGCGATAAACATTAATTCACCCCTCCACTTT. Its translation is CATSGAININSPLHF.

The rearrangement links TRBV10-3 to TRBJ1-1; 7 bases are shared with TRBD1. This CDR3 has 16 residues. The germline CDR1 and CDR2 sequences are ENHRY and SYGVKD. The junction had 5 bases not matched to a gene; V was cut back by 0 bases and J by 1 base. CDR3 DNA sequence: TGTGCCATCAGTGAGTCTCAGGGGGACGGGAACACTGAAGCTTTCTTT. Translated, it gives CAISESQGDGNTEAFF.

The chain recombines TRBV25-1 with TRBJ2-3; D possibly corresponds to TRBD1 (5 bases). This CDR3 has 13 amino acids. Germline V gene sequence: CDR1 MGHDK, CDR2 SYGVNS. Trimming stripped 5 bases from V and 3 bases from J, with 9 bases between. CDR3 DNA: TGTGCCAGCAGTAGCCAGGGAACAGATACGCAGTATTTT. This translates into CASSSQGTDTQYF.

This sequence joins TRBV7-9 and TRBJ2-1; 7 nucleotides agree with TRBD2. This CDR3 is 15 amino acids long. Per the germline V gene, CDR1 is SEHNR and CDR2 is FQNEAQ (reference sequence). Trimming at V came to 9 bases and at J to 5 bases, leaving 13 bases not matched to a gene. The CDR3 spells CASRPGGSLNNEQFF. The CDR3 nucleotides are TGTGCCAGTCGACCCGGCGGGAGCCTGAACAATGAGCAGTTCTTC.

This clone has a count of ten or more. V and J are TRBV2 and TRBJ1-1; D remains unclear. The CDR3 consists of 13 residues. Germline CDR1 and CDR2: SNHLY and FYNNEI. V gave up 6 bases and J gave up 1 base, with 9 bases separating them. In DNA, the CDR3 is TGTGCCAGCAGATCGGACCCGAACACTGAAGCTTTCTTT. Residues: CASRSDPNTEAFF. Looking up the rest from reference TRBV2 and TRBJ1-1 gives the full variable domain: EPEVTQTPSHQVTQMGQEVILRCVPISNHLYFYWYRQILGQKVEFLVSFYNNEISEKSEIFDDQFSVERPDGSNFTLKIRSTKLEDSAMYFCASRSDPNTEAFFGQGTRLTVV.

The chain couples TRBV6-1 to TRBJ2-5, with 10 nucleotides matching TRBD2. The V gene end was trimmed by 4 bases and the J gene end by 5 bases; junction bases not matched to a gene: 4. There are 14 residues in the CDR3. CDR1 is MNHNS, CDR2 SASEGT, per germline. In DNA form, the CDR3 reads TGTGCCAGCAGTGGGACTAGCGGTGGTGAGACCCAGTACTTC. Its translation is CASSGTSGGETQYF.

This clone was counted a single time. The rearrangement joins TRBV28 to TRBJ2-5, with TRBD2 matching over 12 bases. This CDR3 contains 15 residues. V was clipped by 4 bases and J by 5 bases; unmatched bases: 5. Per the germline V gene, CDR1 is MDHEN and CDR2 is SYDVKM. The CDR3 region has the DNA TGTGCCAGCAGTTCCTCTAGCGGGGGGGCGGAGACCCAGTACTTC. It yields the protein CASSSSSGGAETQYF. The variable domain in full, completed from reference TRBV28 and TRBJ2-5, reads DVKVTQSSRYLVKRTGEKVFLECVQDMDHENMFWYRQDPGLGLRLIYFSYDVKMKEKGDIPEGYSVSREKKERFSLILESASTNQTSMYLCASSSSSGGAETQYFGPGTRLLVL.

This rearrangement joins TRBV18 to TRBJ2-2, with 8 bases that match TRBD2. V was pared by 8 bases and J by 3 bases, with 8 bases of the junction left unmatched. The germline V gene encodes CDR1 KGHSH and CDR2 LQKENI. The CDR3 totals 15 residues. The CDR3 DNA reads TGTGCCAGCCTATATAGCGGGAAGTACACCGGGGAGCTGTTTTTT. It codes for CASLYSGKYTGELFF.

The chain employs TRBV19 and TRBJ1-4; TRBD1 aligns across 9 bases. CDR1 and CDR2 (germline): LNHDA, SQIVND (reference sequence). Trimming cost V 5 bases and J 2 bases; bases outside gene matches: 6. The CDR3 is made up of 16 amino acids. This CDR3 reads CASSRGQGMTNEKLFF. DNA of the CDR3: TGTGCCAGTAGTCGCGGACAGGGGATGACTAATGAAAAACTGTTTTTT.

About this clone: This sample also contains other DNA sequences that code for the same CDR3. The genes are TRBV5-4 and TRBJ1-1, with D uncertain. Between the trimmed V and J ends, which lost 0 bases and 5 bases, there was a span of 5 bases. In germline, CDR1 is SGHNT, CDR2 YYREEE (reference sequence). The CDR3 length is 12 residues. DNA of the CDR3: TGTGCCAGCAGCTTGGACCGAACTGAAGCTTTCTTT. Translation gives CASSLDRTEAFF.

This clone was found many times. This chain joins TRBV11-2 and TRBJ2-7; D is unresolved. The germline V and J ends were trimmed by 1 base and 6 bases, with 7 bases remaining between them. The CDR3 has 12 amino acids. Germline V gene sequence: CDR1 SGHAT, CDR2 FQNNGV. CDR3 bases: TGTGCCAGCAGCTTAGGAAGTGTCGAGCAGTACTTC. It codes for CASSLGSVEQYF.

The rearrangement links TRBV4-1 to TRBJ2-7, with 10 bases lining up with TRBD2. This CDR3 has 17 amino acids. The V segment lost 1 base and the J segment 2 bases; nucleotides outside the gene matches: 8. Germline V lookup: CDR1 MGHRA, CDR2 YSYEKL. CDR3 sequence (DNA): TGCGCCAGCAGCCAAGTCCTTAGCGGGAGGAGGACCTACGAGCAGTACTTC. Translation gives CASSQVLSGRRTYEQYF.

Notes on this clone: Other DNA sequences in this specimen translate into the identical CDR3. CDR3 in amino acids: CASSFGKNTEAFF. The CDR3 coding sequence is TGTGCCAGCAGCTTCGGTAAGAACACTGAAGCTTTCTTT. The rearrangement links TRBV7-9 to TRBJ1-1; no definite D call. Per the germline V gene, CDR1 is SEHNR and CDR2 is FQNEAQ (reference sequence). Trimming shortened V by 3 bases and J by 1 base, and 6 bases separated the two germline ends. This CDR3 is built from 13 residues.

The rearrangement links TRBV9 to TRBJ2-7; D possibly corresponds to TRBD2 (6 bases). The CDR3 sequence is 15 residues long. Germline V lookup: CDR1 SGDLS, CDR2 YYNGEE. The germline V and J ends were trimmed by 0 bases and 5 bases, with 15 bases remaining between them. The CDR3 here is CASSVAGDPTNEQYF. The CDR3 DNA reads TGTGCCAGCAGCGTAGCGGGGGACCCCACCAACGAGCAGTACTTC.

The chain employs TRBV5-4 and TRBJ1-2; D call uncertain. The CDR3 extends over 12 amino acids. Germline CDR1 SGHNT, CDR2 YYREEE (reference sequence). Trimming cost V 4 bases and J 3 bases, with 7 bases left between them. The CDR3 DNA follows: TGTGCCAGCAGCGGCAACTACTATGGCTACACCTTC. Translation: CASSGNYYGYTF. Combining the CDR3 with reference TRBV5-4 and TRBJ1-2 gives the whole variable domain ETGVTQSPTHLIKTRGQQVTLRCSSQSGHNTVSWYQQALGQGPQFIFQYYREEENGRGNFPPRFSGLQFPNYSSELNVNALELDDSALYLCASSGNYYGYTFGSGTRLTVV.

This clone has a count of ten or more. The J gene is TRBJ1-1, the V gene TRBV18; possibly TRBD1 for D (6 bases). Germline CDR1 KGHSH, CDR2 LQKENI. Trimming left V 2 bases short and J 8 bases short, with 12 bases between. The CDR3 is 13 amino acids. This CDR3 is CASSPGGRSEAFF. CDR3 coding DNA: TGTGCCAGCTCACCAGGGGGCCGGTCCGAAGCTTTCTTT. Complete variable domain (other parts from reference TRBV18 and TRBJ1-1): NAGVMQNPRHLVRRRGQEARLRCSPMKGHSHVYWYRQLPEEGLKFMVYLQKENIIDESGMPKERFSAEFPKEGPSILRIQQVVRGDSAAYFCASSPGGRSEAFFGQGTRLTVV.

On this clone itself: At one end the junction does not follow the germline gene, possibly because of a read error. The rearrangement uses TRBV7-7 and TRBJ1-1, with D uncertain. There are 13 residues in the CDR3. Germline V gene sequence: CDR1 SSHAT, CDR2 FNYEAQ (reference sequence). In nucleotides, the CDR3 is TGTGCTAGCAGCTTCAGTCTAAACACTGAAGCTTTCTTT. Translated: CASSFSLNTEAFF.